These 11 T cell receptor beta chains came from one sample sequenced in a study of T cell responses to AZD1222 COVID-19 vaccine. Only in-frame clones appear in the TCRdb table, and some are missing; sequencing was by immunoSEQ multiplex PCR. The sample consists of around 130,000 clones, around 90% of them appearing once. This specimen was peripheral blood, taken 28 days after the second dose of the MenACWY control vaccine. The source of these receptors is an adult who received the MenACWY meningococcal vaccine as a control.

The rearrangement uses TRBV10-1 and TRBJ2-3; 9 bases line up with TRBD1. The V and J ends lost 3 bases and 3 bases, in that order; junction bases with no gene match: 4. The CDR3 is 15 residues long. From germline, CDR1 is WNHNN and CDR2 SYGVQD (reference sequence). This CDR3 is CASSDVGTGTDTQYF. The CDR3 DNA reads TGCGCCAGCAGTGACGTTGGGACAGGGACAGATACGCAGTATTTT.

This chain connects TRBV28 to TRBJ2-1; 7 nucleotides match TRBD2. Germline CDR1 MDHEN, CDR2 SYDVKM. The CDR3 length is 15 residues. Trimming at V came to 6 bases and at J to 6 bases, leaving 11 bases not matched to a gene. The chain's CDR3 is CASSQTSARTNEQFF. Here the CDR3 DNA reads TGTGCCAGCAGCCAAACTAGCGCGAGAACCAATGAGCAGTTCTTC.

This chain connects TRBV3-1 (or the pseudogene TRBV3-2) to TRBJ2-1; the match to TRBD1 covers 8 bases. The CDR3 has 14 residues. Germline V CDR1 and CDR2: LGHDT, YNNKEL (reference sequence). Germline trimming cut 5 bases from V and 9 bases from J; bases unmatched to any gene: 9. The CDR3 region is CASSKGQGVGEQFF. CDR3 nucleotide sequence: TGTGCCAGCAGCAAAGGACAGGGCGTCGGTGAGCAGTTCTTC.

CDR3 sequence (DNA): TGTGCCAGCAGTATCCCCGGCGGCCTTGGGTATGGCTACACCTTC. As protein: CASSIPGGLGYGYTF. The chain is built from TRBV28 and TRBJ1-2; D uncertain. The germline V and J ends were trimmed by 5 bases and 5 bases, with 18 bases remaining between them. The CDR3 is made up of 15 amino acids. The germline V gene has CDR1 MDHEN and CDR2 SYDVKM.

This clone was recorded only once. The rearrangement joins TRBV28 to TRBJ1-4; D might be TRBD1 (5 bases). The ends were cut back, 0 bases at V and 2 bases at J, with 10 bases in the middle. The CDR3 length is 16 residues. CDR1 and CDR2 from the germline V gene are MDHEN and SYDVKM. The DNA of the CDR3 is TGTGCCAGCAGTTTATGGGGGGTTTCGACTAATGAAAAACTGTTTTTT. It yields the protein CASSLWGVSTNEKLFF.

The CDR3 DNA reads TGTGCCAGCAGTTTAGCGTACCAAGAGACCCAGTACTTC. It specifies CASSLAYQETQYF. The genes are TRBV12-3 or TRBV12-4 and TRBJ2-5; no definite D call. Deletions cut 0 bases from V and 0 bases from J, with 2 bases between. This CDR3 contains 13 residues.

This clone was observed once. V is TRBV14 and J is TRBJ2-2, with D possibly matching TRBD1 (5 bases). CDR1 and CDR2 (germline): SGHDN, FVKESK. Trimming pared 4 bases from V and 3 bases from J, leaving 12 bases between. The CDR3 covers 15 residues. The CDR3, as DNA: TGTGCCAGCAGCCTTTACAGGCCATACACCGGGGAGCTGTTTTTT. This encodes CASSLYRPYTGELFF.

The V gene is TRBV7-6, the J gene TRBJ2-3; the match to TRBD2 covers 8 bases. The J segment lost 2 bases and the V segment lost 0 bases, leaving 10 bases of the junction unmatched. Germline V lookup: CDR1 SGHVS, CDR2 FNYEAQ. This CDR3 region has 18 residues. The CDR3 nucleotides read TGTGCCAGCAGCTTAGCCCCCGGTGTAGCGGGATTCACAGATACGCAGTATTTT. It is translated as CASSLAPGVAGFTDTQYF. The whole variable domain, filled in from reference TRBV7-6 and TRBJ2-3, reads GAGVSQSPRYKVTKRGQDVALRCDPISGHVSLYWYRQALGQGPEFLTYFNYEAQQDKSGLPNDRFSAERPEGSISTLTIQRTEQRDSAMYRCASSLAPGVAGFTDTQYFGPGTRLTVL.

The rearrangement joins TRBV7-2 to TRBJ1-2, with D hard to call. Trimming stripped 1 base from V and 4 bases from J, with 10 bases between. This CDR3 spans 14 amino acids. The germline V gene has CDR1 SGHTA and CDR2 FQGNSA. CDR3 protein: CASSLVADLYGYTF. Here the CDR3 DNA reads TGTGCCAGCAGCTTAGTGGCGGATCTCTATGGCTACACCTTC.

The chain carries TRBV19 and TRBJ1-6; D not resolved. The germline V gene encodes CDR1 LNHDA and CDR2 SQIVND (reference sequence). The CDR3 has 13 amino acids. V was shortened by 0 bases and J by 5 bases, with 2 bases between the two germline ends. The CDR3 DNA reads TGTGCCAGTAGTATAGATAATAATTCACCCCTCCACTTT. Residues: CASSIDNNSPLHF.

This chain links TRBV28 with TRBJ1-4; D uncertain. The CDR3 is 15 amino acids. CDR1 and CDR2 from the germline V gene are MDHEN and SYDVKM. Trimming left V 3 bases short and J 0 bases short, with 8 bases between. CDR3 loop: CASSFFRATNEKLFF. CDR3 in DNA: TGTGCCAGCAGTTTCTTCCGTGCAACTAATGAAAAACTGTTTTTT.